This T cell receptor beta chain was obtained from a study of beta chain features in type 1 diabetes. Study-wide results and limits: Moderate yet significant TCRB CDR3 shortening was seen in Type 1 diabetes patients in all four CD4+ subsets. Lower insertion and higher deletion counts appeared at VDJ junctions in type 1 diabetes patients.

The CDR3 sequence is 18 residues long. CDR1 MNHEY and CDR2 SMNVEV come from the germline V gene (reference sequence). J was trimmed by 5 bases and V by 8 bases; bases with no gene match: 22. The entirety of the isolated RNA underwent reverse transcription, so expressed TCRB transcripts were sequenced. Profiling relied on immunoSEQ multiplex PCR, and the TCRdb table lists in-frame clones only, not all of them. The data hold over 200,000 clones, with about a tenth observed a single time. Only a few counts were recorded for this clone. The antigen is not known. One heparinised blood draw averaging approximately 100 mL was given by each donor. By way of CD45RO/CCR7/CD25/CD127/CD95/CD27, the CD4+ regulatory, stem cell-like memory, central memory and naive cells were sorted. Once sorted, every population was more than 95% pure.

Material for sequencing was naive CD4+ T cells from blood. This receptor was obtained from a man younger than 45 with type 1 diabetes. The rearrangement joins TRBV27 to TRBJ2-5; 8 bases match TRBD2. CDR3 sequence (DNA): TGTGCCAGCGCATCGAAATTGAAAGCCGGGAGGGTCCGGGAGACCCAGTACTTC. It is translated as CASASKLKAGRVRETQYF.